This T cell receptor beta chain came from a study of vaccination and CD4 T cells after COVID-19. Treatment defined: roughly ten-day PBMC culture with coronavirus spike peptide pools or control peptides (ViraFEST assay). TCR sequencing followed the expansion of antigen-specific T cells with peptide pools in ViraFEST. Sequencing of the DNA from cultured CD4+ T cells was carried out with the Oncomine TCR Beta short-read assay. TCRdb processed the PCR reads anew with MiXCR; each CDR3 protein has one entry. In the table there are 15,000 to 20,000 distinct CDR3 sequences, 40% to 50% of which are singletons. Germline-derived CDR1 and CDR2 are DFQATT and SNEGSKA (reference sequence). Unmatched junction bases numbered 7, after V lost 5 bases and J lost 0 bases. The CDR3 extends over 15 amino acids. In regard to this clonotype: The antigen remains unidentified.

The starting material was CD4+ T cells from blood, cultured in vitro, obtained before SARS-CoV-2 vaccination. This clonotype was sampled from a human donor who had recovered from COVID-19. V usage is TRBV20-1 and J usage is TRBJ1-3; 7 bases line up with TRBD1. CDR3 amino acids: CSASTGPSSGNTIYF. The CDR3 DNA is TGCAGTGCTTCGACAGGGCCGAGCTCTGGAAACACCATATATTTT.